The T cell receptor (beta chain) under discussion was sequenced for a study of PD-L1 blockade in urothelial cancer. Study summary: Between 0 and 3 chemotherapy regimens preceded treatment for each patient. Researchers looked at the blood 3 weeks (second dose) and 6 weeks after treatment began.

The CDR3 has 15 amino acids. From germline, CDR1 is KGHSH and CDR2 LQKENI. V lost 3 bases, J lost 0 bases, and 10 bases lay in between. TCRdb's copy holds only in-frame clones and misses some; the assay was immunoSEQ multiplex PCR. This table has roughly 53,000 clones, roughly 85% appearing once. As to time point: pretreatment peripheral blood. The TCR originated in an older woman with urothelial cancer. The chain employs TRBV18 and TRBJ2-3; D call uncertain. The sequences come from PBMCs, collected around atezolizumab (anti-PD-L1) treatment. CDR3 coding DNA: TGTGCCAGCTCACCCACAATCTCTAGCACAGATACGCAGTATTTT. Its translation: CASSPTISSTDTQYF.